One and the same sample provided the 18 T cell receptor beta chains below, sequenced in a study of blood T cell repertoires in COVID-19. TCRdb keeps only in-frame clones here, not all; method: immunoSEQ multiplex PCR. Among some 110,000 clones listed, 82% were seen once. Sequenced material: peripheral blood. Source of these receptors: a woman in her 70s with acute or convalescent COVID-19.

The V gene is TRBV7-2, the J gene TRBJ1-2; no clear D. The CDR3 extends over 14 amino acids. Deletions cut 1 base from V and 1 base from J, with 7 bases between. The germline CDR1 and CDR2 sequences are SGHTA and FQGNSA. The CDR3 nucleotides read TGTGCCAGCAGCTTAGATAGTAATAACTATGGCTACACCTTC. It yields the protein CASSLDSNNYGYTF.

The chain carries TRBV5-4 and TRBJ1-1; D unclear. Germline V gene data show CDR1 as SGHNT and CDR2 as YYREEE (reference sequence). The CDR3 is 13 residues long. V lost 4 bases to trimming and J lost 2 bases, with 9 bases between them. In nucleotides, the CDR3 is TGTGCCAGCAGCCTGGCTGGCAACACTGAAGCTTTCTTT. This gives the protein CASSLAGNTEAFF.

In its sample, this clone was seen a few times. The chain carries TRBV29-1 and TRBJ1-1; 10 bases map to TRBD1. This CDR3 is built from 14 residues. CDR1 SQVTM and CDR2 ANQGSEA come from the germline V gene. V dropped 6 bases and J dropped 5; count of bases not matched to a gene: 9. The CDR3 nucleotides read TGCAGCGTAGCCGACAGGGGGCTGAGAACTGAAGCTTTCTTT. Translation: CSVADRGLRTEAFF.

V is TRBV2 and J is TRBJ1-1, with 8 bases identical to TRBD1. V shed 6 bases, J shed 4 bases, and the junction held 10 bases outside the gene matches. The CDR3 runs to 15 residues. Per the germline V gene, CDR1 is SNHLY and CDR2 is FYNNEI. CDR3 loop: CASSRTGIAFTEAFF. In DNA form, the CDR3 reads TGTGCCAGCAGCCGGACAGGGATAGCGTTCACTGAAGCTTTCTTT.

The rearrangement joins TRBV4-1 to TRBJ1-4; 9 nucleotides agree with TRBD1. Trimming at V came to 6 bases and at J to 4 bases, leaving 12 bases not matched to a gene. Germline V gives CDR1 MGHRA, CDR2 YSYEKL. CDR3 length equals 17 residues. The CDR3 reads CASSAPQGAPLNEKLFF. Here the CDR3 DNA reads TGCGCCAGCAGTGCCCCACAGGGGGCGCCCCTTAATGAAAAACTGTTTTTT.

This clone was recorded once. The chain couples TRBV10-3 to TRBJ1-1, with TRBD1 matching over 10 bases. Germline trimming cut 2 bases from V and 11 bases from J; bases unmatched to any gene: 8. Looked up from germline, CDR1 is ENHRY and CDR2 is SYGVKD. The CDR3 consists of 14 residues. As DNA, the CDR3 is TGTGCCATCAGTGAGAATGGACAGGGGGTGGGGGCTTTCTTT. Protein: CAISENGQGVGAFF.

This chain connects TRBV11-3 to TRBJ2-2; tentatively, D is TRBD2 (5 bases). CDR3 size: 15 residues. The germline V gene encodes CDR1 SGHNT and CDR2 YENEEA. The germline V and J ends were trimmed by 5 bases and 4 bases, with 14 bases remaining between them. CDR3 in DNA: TGTGCCAGCAGCCACGAAGGACTGTCCACCGGGGAGCTGTTTTTT. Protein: CASSHEGLSTGELFF.

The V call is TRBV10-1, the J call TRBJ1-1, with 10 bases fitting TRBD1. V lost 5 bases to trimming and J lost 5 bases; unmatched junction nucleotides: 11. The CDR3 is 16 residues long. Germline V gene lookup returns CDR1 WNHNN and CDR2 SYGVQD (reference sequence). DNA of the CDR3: TGCGCCAGCAGTACTGGGACAGGGGCTCTGGGTACTGAAGCTTTCTTT. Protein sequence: CASSTGTGALGTEAFF.

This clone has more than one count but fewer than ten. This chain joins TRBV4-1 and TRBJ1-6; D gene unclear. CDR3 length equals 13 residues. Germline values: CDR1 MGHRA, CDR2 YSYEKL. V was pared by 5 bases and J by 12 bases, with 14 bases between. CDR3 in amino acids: CASSSRADLPLHF. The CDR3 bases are TGCGCCAGCAGCTCCCGTGCGGACTTACCCCTCCACTTT.

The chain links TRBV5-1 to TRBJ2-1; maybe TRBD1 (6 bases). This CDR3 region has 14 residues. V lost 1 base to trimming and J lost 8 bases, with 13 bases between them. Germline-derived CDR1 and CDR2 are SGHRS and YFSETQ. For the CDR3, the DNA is TGCGCCAGCAGCTTGAACAGGGCCTCCGATGAGCAGTTCTTC. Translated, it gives CASSLNRASDEQFF. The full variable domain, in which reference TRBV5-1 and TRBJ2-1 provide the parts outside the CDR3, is KAGVTQTPRYLIKTRGQQVTLSCSPISGHRSVSWYQQTPGQGLQFLFEYFSETQRNKGNFPGRFSGRQFSNSRSEMNVSTLELGDSALYLCASSLNRASDEQFFGPGTRLTVL.

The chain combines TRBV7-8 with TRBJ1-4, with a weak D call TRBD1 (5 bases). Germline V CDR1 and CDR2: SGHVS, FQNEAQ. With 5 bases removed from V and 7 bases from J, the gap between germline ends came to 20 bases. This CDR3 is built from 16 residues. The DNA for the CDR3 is TGTGCCAGCAGCCGAGACCCGGGGGTGGTTCGTGAAAAACTGTTTTTT. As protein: CASSRDPGVVREKLFF. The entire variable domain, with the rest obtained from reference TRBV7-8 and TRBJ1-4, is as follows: GAGVSQSPRYKVAKRGQDVALRCDPISGHVSLFWYQQALGQGPEFLTYFQNEAQLDKSGLPSDRFFAERPEGSVSTLKIQRTQQEDSAVYLCASSRDPGVVREKLFFGSGTQLSVL.

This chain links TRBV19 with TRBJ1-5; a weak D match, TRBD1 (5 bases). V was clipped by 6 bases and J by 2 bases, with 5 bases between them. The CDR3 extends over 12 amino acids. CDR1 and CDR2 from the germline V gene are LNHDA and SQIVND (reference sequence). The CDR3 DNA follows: TGTGCCAGTAGACAGGGCAATCAGCCCCAGCATTTT. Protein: CASRQGNQPQHF.

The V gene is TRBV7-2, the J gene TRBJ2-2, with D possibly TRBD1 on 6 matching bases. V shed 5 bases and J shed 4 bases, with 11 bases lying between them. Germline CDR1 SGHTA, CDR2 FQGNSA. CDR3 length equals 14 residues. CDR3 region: CASSLQGPTGELFF. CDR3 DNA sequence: TGTGCCAGCAGCCTACAGGGTCCCACCGGGGAGCTGTTTTTT. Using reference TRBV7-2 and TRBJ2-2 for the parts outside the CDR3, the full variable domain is GAGVSQSPSNKVTEKGKDVELRCDPISGHTALYWYRQSLGQGLEFLIYFQGNSAPDKSGLPSDRFSAERTGGSVSTLTIQRTQQEDSAVYLCASSLQGPTGELFFGEGSRLTVL.

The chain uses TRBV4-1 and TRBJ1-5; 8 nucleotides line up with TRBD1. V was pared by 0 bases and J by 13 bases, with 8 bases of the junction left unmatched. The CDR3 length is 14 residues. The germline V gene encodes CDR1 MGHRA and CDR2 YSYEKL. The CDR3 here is CASSQDFAGGGQHF. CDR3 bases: TGCGCCAGCAGCCAAGATTTCGCAGGGGGCGGGCAGCATTTT.

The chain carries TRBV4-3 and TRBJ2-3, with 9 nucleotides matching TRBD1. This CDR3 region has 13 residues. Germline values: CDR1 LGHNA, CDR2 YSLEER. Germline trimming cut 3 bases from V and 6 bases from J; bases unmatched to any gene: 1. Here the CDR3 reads CASSHGQGDTQYF. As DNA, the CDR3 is TGCGCCAGCAGCCACGGACAGGGGGATACGCAGTATTTT.

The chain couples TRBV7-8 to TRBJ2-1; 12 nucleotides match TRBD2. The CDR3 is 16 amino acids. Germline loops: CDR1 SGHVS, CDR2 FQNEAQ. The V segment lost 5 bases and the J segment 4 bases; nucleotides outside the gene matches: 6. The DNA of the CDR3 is TGTGCCAGCAGCCCTAGCGGGGGGGCCGCGTACAATGAGCAGTTCTTC. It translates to CASSPSGGAAYNEQFF.

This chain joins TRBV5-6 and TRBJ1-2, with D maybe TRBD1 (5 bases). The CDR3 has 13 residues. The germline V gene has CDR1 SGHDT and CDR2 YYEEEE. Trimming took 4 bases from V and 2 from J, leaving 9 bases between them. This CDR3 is CASSLRVNYGYTF. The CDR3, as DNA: TGTGCCAGCAGCCTCAGGGTAAACTATGGCTACACCTTC.

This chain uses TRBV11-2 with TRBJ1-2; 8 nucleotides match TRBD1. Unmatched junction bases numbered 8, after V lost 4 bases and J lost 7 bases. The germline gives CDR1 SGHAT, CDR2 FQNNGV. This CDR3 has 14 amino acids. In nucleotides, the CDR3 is TGTGCCAGCAGCTCAAACCAGGGGGCGGGTGGCTACACCTTC. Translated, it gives CASSSNQGAGGYTF.